This is a list of T cell receptor beta chains from one sample in a study of cytomegalovirus exposure and HLA in healthy donors. TCRdb's table, derived via immunoSEQ multiplex PCR, lists solely in-frame clones and lacks some. The sample holds roughly 100,000 clones, around 75% seen once. Sample: PBMCs. These receptors originate from a male donor in good health and CMV-seropositive. The conserved cysteine and the conserved F or W are not part of the CDR3 here.

v_call | cdr3_aa
TRBV6-5 | ASSLRGVGETQY
TRBV7-3 | ASSPPGQGNSNQPQH
TRBV2 | ASSPQTQQGARGYT
TRBV14 | ASSLPGLAGNTIY
TRBV4-2 | ASSRRLTSGGPYEQY
TRBV4-2 | ASSQDPLAGGTNEQF
TRBV6-4 | ARPGVWDGQPQH
TRBV7-9 | ASTPRGYPYEQY
TRBV7-2 | ASSPIRLAGGLGEQY
TRBV29-1 | SATGESTDTQY
TRBV10-3 | AISVGRGETQY
TRBV2 | ASSLSMGQGYGYT
TRBV25-1 | ASSEGGTNEKLF
TRBV29-1 | SVEGGGRADTQY
TRBV28 | ASSPGQSRGYT
TRBV5-1 | ASSLGGGLDYGYT
TRBV29-1 | SVAGSGTGEQY
TRBV29-1 | SVGEGRGLLAKNIQY
TRBV29-1 | SVELRQGYSGGYT
TRBV18 | ASSPTRSIDTEAF
TRBV19 | ASSNTYEQY
TRBV11-1 | ASSGGLSTDTQY
TRBV4-3 | ASSQVQGMAGYT
TRBV6-5 | ASRQATNEKLF
TRBV7-2 | ASSQGATEQY
TRBV29-1 | SVDRPMNTEAF
TRBV6-5 | ASSYMGDTEAF
TRBV7-9 | ASSRTGNTEAF
TRBV4-1 | ASSQGREGSTSGANVLT
TRBV7-6 | ASSHTDIRLGNTIY
TRBV28 | ASLAGGTDTQY
TRBV7-3 | ASSRQPYSGTQY
TRBV7-2 | ASTQDRWNYEQY
TRBV25-1 | ASSESIRASPLH
TRBV9 | ASSRDRYYQETQY
TRBV28 | ASSSEGLASLTSTDTQY
TRBV7-2 | ASSPSTSGWYEQY
TRBV28 | ASPGIGGYT
TRBV25-1 | ASSETKTGTYEQY
TRBV5-1 | ASSTNSCPYT
TRBV28 | ASSFSGTGGEQY
TRBV28 | ASLWGRSGYT
TRBV19 | ASSRFPGQGANYGYT
TRBV5-1 | ASSSSSGDTYEQY
TRBV18 | ASSPPSGGLYNEQF
TRBV28 | ASSEGGTNEKLF
TRBV12-5 | ASALLGNTEAF
TRBV27 | ASSLMARLTGELF
TRBV27 | ASRANSDRRQSSGNTIY
TRBV5-1 | ASSFLAGGNTGELF
TRBV5-5 | ASSSLGDSSNQPQH